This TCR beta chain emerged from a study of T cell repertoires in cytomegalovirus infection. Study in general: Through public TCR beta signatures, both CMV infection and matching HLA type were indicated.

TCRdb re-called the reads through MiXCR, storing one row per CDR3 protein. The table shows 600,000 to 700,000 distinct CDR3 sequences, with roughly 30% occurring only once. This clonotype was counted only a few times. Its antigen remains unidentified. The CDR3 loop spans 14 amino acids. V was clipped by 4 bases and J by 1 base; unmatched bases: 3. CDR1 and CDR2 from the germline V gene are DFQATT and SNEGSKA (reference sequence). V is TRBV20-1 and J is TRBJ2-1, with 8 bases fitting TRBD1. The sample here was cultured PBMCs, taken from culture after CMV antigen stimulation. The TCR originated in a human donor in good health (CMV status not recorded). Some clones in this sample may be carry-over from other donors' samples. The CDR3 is CSATGTGSYNEQFF. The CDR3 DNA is TGCAGTGCTACCGGGACAGGATCCTACAATGAGCAGTTCTTC.